The rows below give T cell receptor beta chains drawn from one sample of a study of blood T cell repertoires in COVID-19. The data were produced by immunoSEQ multiplex PCR, yet TCRdb's version contains in-frame clones alone and is incomplete. This table has hundreds of thousands of clones, around 88% appearing once. Sequences were obtained from peripheral blood. All receptors derive from a man between 40 and 49 years old with acute or convalescent COVID-19. Each CDR3 is given with its conserved first and last residue. Each record gives: CDR3 protein, CDR3 DNA, clone size, D gene, V gene, J gene. The D gene is left open where the match is weak. Clone sizes are given selectively: once, few, many, or a class where the clone is expanded.

cdr3_aa: CASSLDQGFSGNTIYF
cdr3_nt: TGTGCCAGCAGCTTGGACCAGGGGTTCTCTGGAAACACCATATATTTT
clone_size: NA
d_call: NA
v_call: TRBV5-6
j_call: TRBJ1-3

cdr3_aa: CASSSQRGRNYGYTF
cdr3_nt: TGTGCCAGCAGCTCGCAAAGGGGTAGGAACTATGGCTACACCTTC
clone_size: NA
d_call: NA
v_call: TRBV5-4
j_call: TRBJ1-2

cdr3_aa: CASGLGGMGLGYTF
cdr3_nt: TGTGCTAGTGGTTTGGGAGGGATGGGGTTAGGCTACACCTTC
clone_size: NA
d_call: NA
v_call: TRBV12-5
j_call: TRBJ1-2

cdr3_aa: CASSLAPHRNTEAFF
cdr3_nt: TGTGCCAGCAGCTTGGCCCCGCACAGAAACACTGAAGCTTTCTTT
clone_size: once
d_call: NA
v_call: TRBV5-4
j_call: TRBJ1-1

cdr3_aa: CASSLDRGNTEAFF
cdr3_nt: TGTGCCAGCAGCTTGGACCGAGGGAACACTGAAGCTTTCTTT
clone_size: once
d_call: NA
v_call: TRBV5-4
j_call: TRBJ1-1

cdr3_aa: CASRRGYTEAFF
cdr3_nt: TGTGCCAGTAGACGAGGTTACACTGAAGCTTTCTTT
clone_size: NA
d_call: NA
v_call: TRBV19
j_call: TRBJ1-1

cdr3_aa: CASSLSLPYEQYF
cdr3_nt: TGCGCCAGCAGCTTAAGCCTCCCCTACGAGCAGTACTTC
clone_size: NA
d_call: NA
v_call: TRBV5-1
j_call: TRBJ2-7

cdr3_aa: CASSYAGEGTYEQYF
cdr3_nt: TGTGCCAGCAGTTATGCAGGGGAAGGGACCTACGAGCAGTACTTC
clone_size: NA
d_call: NA
v_call: TRBV6-5
j_call: TRBJ2-7

cdr3_aa: CASSRAGENSPLHF
cdr3_nt: TGTGCCAGCAGTAGGGCAGGGGAAAATTCACCCCTCCACTTT
clone_size: NA
d_call: NA
v_call: TRBV25-1
j_call: TRBJ1-6

cdr3_aa: CASSLLNQPQHF
cdr3_nt: TGTGCCAGTAGCCTTCTTAATCAGCCCCAGCATTTT
clone_size: NA
d_call: NA
v_call: TRBV19
j_call: TRBJ1-5

cdr3_aa: CASSLHGTEGRGYTF
cdr3_nt: TGTGCCAGCAGCCTCCACGGGACAGAGGGCCGAGGCTACACCTTC
clone_size: NA
d_call: TRBD1
v_call: TRBV3-1/TRBV3-2
j_call: TRBJ1-2

cdr3_aa: CASSPQASGANVLTF
cdr3_nt: TGTGCCAGCAGCCCACAGGCATCTGGGGCCAACGTCCTGACTTTC
clone_size: NA
d_call: NA
v_call: TRBV5-7
j_call: TRBJ2-6

cdr3_aa: CASSQGQYNEKLFF
cdr3_nt: TGTGCCAGCAGCCAGGGACAGTATAATGAAAAACTGTTTTTT
clone_size: NA
d_call: TRBD1
v_call: TRBV7-9
j_call: TRBJ1-4

cdr3_aa: CASKASGVSYEQYF
cdr3_nt: TGTGCCAGTAAGGCTAGCGGGGTCTCCTACGAGCAGTACTTC
clone_size: few
d_call: TRBD2
v_call: TRBV19
j_call: TRBJ2-7

cdr3_aa: CASSLTGANEKLFF
cdr3_nt: TGTGCCAGCAGCCTAACAGGAGCTAATGAAAAACTGTTTTTT
clone_size: NA
d_call: NA
v_call: TRBV6-6
j_call: TRBJ1-4

cdr3_aa: CASRGQGRGATEAFF
cdr3_nt: TGTGCCAGCAGGGGACAGGGTAGAGGAGCCACTGAAGCTTTCTTT
clone_size: once
d_call: TRBD1
v_call: TRBV6-5
j_call: TRBJ1-1

cdr3_aa: CASSLSGTGGSGGELFF
cdr3_nt: TGCGCCAGCAGCCTCTCCGGGACAGGGGGCTCGGGCGGGGAGCTGTTTTTT
clone_size: NA
d_call: TRBD1
v_call: TRBV23-1
j_call: TRBJ2-2

cdr3_aa: CASMAQGIVYSNQPQHF
cdr3_nt: TGTGCCAGTATGGCCCAGGGTATAGTATATAGCAATCAGCCCCAGCATTTT
clone_size: NA
d_call: NA
v_call: TRBV19
j_call: TRBJ1-5

cdr3_aa: CASSTRSADREKLFF
cdr3_nt: TGTGCCAGCAGCACACGCAGCGCCGACAGGGAAAAACTGTTTTTT
clone_size: NA
d_call: NA
v_call: TRBV11-2
j_call: TRBJ1-4

cdr3_aa: CASSEGSRGYQPQHF
cdr3_nt: TGTGCCAGCAGTGAAGGGAGCAGGGGGTATCAGCCCCAGCATTTT
clone_size: NA
d_call: TRBD1
v_call: TRBV6-1
j_call: TRBJ1-5

cdr3_aa: CASSQGRSYNSPLHF
cdr3_nt: TGTGCCAGCAGCCAGGGCCGCTCCTATAATTCACCCCTCCACTTT
clone_size: NA
d_call: NA
v_call: TRBV7-2
j_call: TRBJ1-6

cdr3_aa: CAWNPGIAGGPGTDTQYF
cdr3_nt: TGTGCCTGGAACCCGGGAATAGCGGGGGGGCCTGGAACAGATACGCAGTATTTT
clone_size: NA
d_call: TRBD2
v_call: TRBV30
j_call: TRBJ2-3

cdr3_aa: CASSIARGVSYNEQFF
cdr3_nt: TGTGCCAGTAGTATAGCCCGCGGGGTCTCCTACAATGAGCAGTTCTTC
clone_size: NA
d_call: NA
v_call: TRBV19
j_call: TRBJ2-1

cdr3_aa: CASSLELDLPRAFF
cdr3_nt: TGCGCCAGCAGCTTGGAGTTAGATTTGCCGAGGGCTTTCTTT
clone_size: NA
d_call: NA
v_call: TRBV5-1
j_call: TRBJ1-1

cdr3_aa: CASSPGQLRNEKLFF
cdr3_nt: TGTGCCAGCAGCCCCGGACAGCTACGTAATGAAAAACTGTTTTTT
clone_size: NA
d_call: NA
v_call: TRBV11-2
j_call: TRBJ1-4

cdr3_aa: CASRLILLDTQYF
cdr3_nt: TGTGCCAGCAGGTTAATACTCCTGGATACGCAGTATTTT
clone_size: NA
d_call: NA
v_call: TRBV6-5
j_call: TRBJ2-3

cdr3_aa: CASSFPSGGTDTQYF
cdr3_nt: TGTGCCAGCAGCTTCCCCAGCGGGGGCACAGATACGCAGTATTTT
clone_size: NA
d_call: TRBD2
v_call: TRBV3-1/TRBV3-2
j_call: TRBJ2-3

cdr3_aa: CASSLRGGTEAFF
cdr3_nt: TGTGCCAGCAGCCTTAGGGGTGGGACTGAAGCTTTCTTT
clone_size: NA
d_call: NA
v_call: TRBV13
j_call: TRBJ1-1

cdr3_aa: CASSLGDGGRSEAFF
cdr3_nt: TGTGCCAGCAGCTTGGGAGACGGGGGTAGGTCTGAAGCTTTCTTT
clone_size: many
d_call: NA
v_call: TRBV5-5
j_call: TRBJ1-1

cdr3_aa: CSVVQRHRGYEQYF
cdr3_nt: TGCAGCGTTGTCCAAAGGCACAGGGGATACGAGCAGTACTTC
clone_size: NA
d_call: TRBD1
v_call: TRBV29-1
j_call: TRBJ2-7

cdr3_aa: CAISESGGGANTQYF
cdr3_nt: TGTGCCATCAGTGAGTCGGGCGGGGGGGCCAATACGCAGTATTTT
clone_size: NA
d_call: TRBD2
v_call: TRBV10-3
j_call: TRBJ2-3

cdr3_aa: CASSAPGQIMEAFF
cdr3_nt: TGTGCCAGCAGCGCCCCGGGTCAAATTATGGAAGCTTTCTTT
clone_size: NA
d_call: NA
v_call: TRBV5-4
j_call: TRBJ1-1

cdr3_aa: CASTAGGTEAFF
cdr3_nt: TGTGCCAGTACCGCAGGGGGCACTGAAGCTTTCTTT
clone_size: NA
d_call: TRBD1
v_call: TRBV19
j_call: TRBJ1-1

cdr3_aa: CASSLHPGTEAFF
cdr3_nt: TGTGCCAGCAGCTTGCACCCCGGGACAGAAGCTTTCTTT
clone_size: NA
d_call: NA
v_call: TRBV7-9
j_call: TRBJ1-1

cdr3_aa: CASSRRTGAGNTEAFF
cdr3_nt: TGTGCCAGCAGTCGTCGGACAGGGGCGGGGAACACTGAAGCTTTCTTT
clone_size: NA
d_call: TRBD1
v_call: TRBV27
j_call: TRBJ1-1

cdr3_aa: CSAQGWNTEAFF
cdr3_nt: TGCAGCGCCCAGGGGTGGAACACTGAAGCTTTCTTT
clone_size: NA
d_call: NA
v_call: TRBV29-1
j_call: TRBJ1-1

cdr3_aa: CSVGGERTEAFF
cdr3_nt: TGCAGCGTTGGGGGGGAGCGGACTGAAGCTTTCTTT
clone_size: NA
d_call: NA
v_call: TRBV29-1
j_call: TRBJ1-1

cdr3_aa: CASNRDLNYGYTF
cdr3_nt: TGTGCCAGCAACAGAGATTTAAACTATGGCTACACCTTC
clone_size: NA
d_call: NA
v_call: TRBV5-4
j_call: TRBJ1-2

cdr3_aa: CAWSVDRAGSPLHF
cdr3_nt: TGTGCCTGGAGTGTTGACAGGGCAGGTTCACCCCTCCACTTT
clone_size: NA
d_call: TRBD1
v_call: TRBV30
j_call: TRBJ1-6

cdr3_aa: CASSLQDEKLFF
cdr3_nt: TGTGCCAGCAGTTTACAGGATGAAAAACTGTTTTTT
clone_size: once
d_call: NA
v_call: TRBV28
j_call: TRBJ1-4

cdr3_aa: CASSELAGSTDTQYF
cdr3_nt: TGCGCCAGCAGTGAGCTAGCGGGGAGCACAGATACGCAGTATTTT
clone_size: NA
d_call: TRBD2
v_call: TRBV10-2
j_call: TRBJ2-3

cdr3_aa: CASSERTGGSWGYTF
cdr3_nt: TGTGCCAGCAGTGAAAGGACTGGGGGCTCCTGGGGCTACACCTTC
clone_size: NA
d_call: NA
v_call: TRBV6-1
j_call: TRBJ1-2

cdr3_aa: CASSSGGTANTEAFF
cdr3_nt: TGTGCCAGCAGCTCAGGGGGGACAGCGAACACCGAAGCTTTCTTT
clone_size: NA
d_call: TRBD1
v_call: TRBV13
j_call: TRBJ1-1